The sequence of this TCR beta chain was determined in a study of regulatory T cells in long-lasting Graves disease listed by TCRdb under 2021. About the study as a whole: In the newly diagnosed Graves' disease group, patients had been taking antithyroid drugs for less than 3 months. This study used TCR sequencing and RNA sequencing of peripheral blood to compare persistent Graves' disease patients against newly diagnosed Graves' disease patients. The study was conducted in China and was registered as a clinical trial. TCR sequencing covered about 13 persistent and some 20 newly diagnosed Graves' disease patients, some 35 samples in total. Paper-wide results and their limitations: Compared with newly diagnosed patients, persistent Graves' disease patients had lower TCR Shannon entropy and fewer highly expanded clones, which suggests clonal expansion. Peripheral blood alone was examined, since thyroid tissue, which constituted the primary lesion, could not be accessed. Patients with persistent disease shared more public clonotypes (around 3,000) than newly diagnosed patients did (966). Preferential use of TRBV28, TRBJ1-2 and TRBJ2-5 was observed in persistent disease, whereas TRBV20-1 and TRBJ2-1 were favored in newly diagnosed disease. Sequencing and analysis were restricted to the TCR beta chain. The authors noted that the small sample size was a limitation that may lower accuracy.

Explained via the paper, the time point label denotes: newly diagnosed GD, antithyroid drugs for less than 3 months. RNA was extracted from PBMCs in TRIzol for both TCR sequencing and RNA sequencing. The diagnosis of Graves' disease was made according to American Thyroid Association guidelines. Patients were recruited from an endocrinology department in Xi'an, China. Each patient gave 9 to 10 milliliters of peripheral blood, collected in an EDTA anticoagulant tube. Ficoll Paque Plus density gradient separation was used to isolate PBMCs, and no further T cell sorting was done. An Agilent 2100 Bioanalyzer and agarose gel were used to check RNA quality, and a NanoDrop 2000 was used to measure RNA concentration. This clonotype was seen a handful of times. Its antigen target is currently unknown. Qualities for individual bases were not recorded, and no much larger clone is one base off. V sheds 7 bases and J sheds 4 bases, leaving 13 bases between their ends. From its cysteine to its phenylalanine, the CDR3 spans 14 amino acids. Only the CDR3 portion is preserved as DNA: 42 bases, with reading frame beginning at the first base. From a lookup of the germline V gene, CDR1 and CDR2 are ENHRY and SYGVKD.

The protocol used for the library was multiplex PCR. Sequenced using an Illumina HiSeq 4000. TCR beta libraries were built with iRepertoire HTBI primers and Arm-PCR amplification of CDR3 regions. Gel purification was performed on PCR products prior to sequencing. The authors' analysis ran thus. Across samples, approximately 68 TRBV and 14 TRBJ segments were identified and used for gene usage analysis of CDR3 amino acid clonotypes. Filtered high-quality paired reads were merged into contigs using COPE and FqMerger. BLAST was used to align contigs to the IMGT TRBV, TRBD and TRBJ reference genes, and CDR3 was defined following IMGT. Any clonotype with a frequency above 0.1% was classified as a highly expanded clone. Shannon entropy served as the measure of repertoire diversity, while the Gini coefficient captured V-J evenness. Public clonotypes were defined as clonotypes shared by more than one individual. TCRdb's own reprocessing of the public reads used fastp at Q25 and MiXCR and kept productive beta chains. Each entry merges the rows of one CDR3 protein and shows their most common DNA and genes. The V and J calls follow TCRdb's processing rather than the paper's. The sample contains hundreds of thousands of distinct CDR3 sequences, 15% to 17% of them found a single time. The ten largest clones represent about a fifth of the sample.

Sample: peripheral blood mononuclear cells (PBMCs), taken at new diagnosis, from a patient treated with antithyroid drugs. The sequence was collected from a female donor with Graves disease. The rearrangement joined TRBV10-3 to TRBJ2-2; the D gene is perhaps TRBD1, from 5 matching bases. The CDR3 amino acid sequence is: CAITLDSLTGELFF. At the DNA level, the sequence is TGTGCCATCACCTTAGACAGTCTCACCGGGGAGCTGTTTTTT.